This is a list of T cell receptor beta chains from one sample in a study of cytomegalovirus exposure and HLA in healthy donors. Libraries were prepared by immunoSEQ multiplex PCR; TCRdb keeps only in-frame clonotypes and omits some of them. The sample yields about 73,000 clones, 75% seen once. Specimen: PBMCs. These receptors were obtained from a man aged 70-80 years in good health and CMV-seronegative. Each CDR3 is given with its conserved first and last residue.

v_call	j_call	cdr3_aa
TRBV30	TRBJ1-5	CAWSTFIGTGNQPQHF
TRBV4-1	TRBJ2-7	CASSQLHRQASGYEQYF
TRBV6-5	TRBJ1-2	CASSSARDYYGYTF
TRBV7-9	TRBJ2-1	CASSLGGLTSHNEQFF
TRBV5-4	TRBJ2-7	CASSPRSSYEQYF
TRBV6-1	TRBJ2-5	CASSEVVEETQYF
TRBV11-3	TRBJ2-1	CASSRGLAGGRHNEQFF
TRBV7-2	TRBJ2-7	CASSLQAGGPYEQYF
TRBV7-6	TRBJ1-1	CASSLDLAEMNTEAFF
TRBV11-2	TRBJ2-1	CASARLAGSYNEQFF
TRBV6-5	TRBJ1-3	CASREPGGASDF
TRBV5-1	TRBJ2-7	CASSPDGGAGREQYF
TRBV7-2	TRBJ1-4	CASSRQALNEKLFF
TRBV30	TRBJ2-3	CALAGTTDTQYF
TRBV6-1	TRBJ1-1	CASRSPGNTEAFF
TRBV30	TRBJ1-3	CAWSGTGISGNTIYF
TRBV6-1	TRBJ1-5	CASTRGDFNQPQHF
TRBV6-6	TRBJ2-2	CASSYSGVGELFF
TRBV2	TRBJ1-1	CASRGQGGSTEAFF
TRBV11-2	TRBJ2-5	CASSSWTAVGETQYF
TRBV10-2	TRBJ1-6	CASSERGPGTANSPLHF
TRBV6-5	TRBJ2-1	CASSLLAVSYNEQFF
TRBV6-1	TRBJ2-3	CASSEYLGTATTDTQYF
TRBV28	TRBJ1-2	CASSLSQYGYTF
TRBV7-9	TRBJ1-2	CASSLDRVTYGYTF
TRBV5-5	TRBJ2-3	CASSSREGTDTQYF
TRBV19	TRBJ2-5	CASSKGLAGGPGETQYF
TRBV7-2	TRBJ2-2	CASSPLAGEGELFF
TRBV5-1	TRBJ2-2	CASLTAPGPRGTGELFF
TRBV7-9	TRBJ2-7	CASSLTGTTSEQYF
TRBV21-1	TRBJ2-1	CASSKPRRERSYNEQFF
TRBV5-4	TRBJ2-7	CASSLASAGNYEQYF
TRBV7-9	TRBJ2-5	CASSRGAEETQYF
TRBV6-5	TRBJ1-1	CASRVTGISEAFF